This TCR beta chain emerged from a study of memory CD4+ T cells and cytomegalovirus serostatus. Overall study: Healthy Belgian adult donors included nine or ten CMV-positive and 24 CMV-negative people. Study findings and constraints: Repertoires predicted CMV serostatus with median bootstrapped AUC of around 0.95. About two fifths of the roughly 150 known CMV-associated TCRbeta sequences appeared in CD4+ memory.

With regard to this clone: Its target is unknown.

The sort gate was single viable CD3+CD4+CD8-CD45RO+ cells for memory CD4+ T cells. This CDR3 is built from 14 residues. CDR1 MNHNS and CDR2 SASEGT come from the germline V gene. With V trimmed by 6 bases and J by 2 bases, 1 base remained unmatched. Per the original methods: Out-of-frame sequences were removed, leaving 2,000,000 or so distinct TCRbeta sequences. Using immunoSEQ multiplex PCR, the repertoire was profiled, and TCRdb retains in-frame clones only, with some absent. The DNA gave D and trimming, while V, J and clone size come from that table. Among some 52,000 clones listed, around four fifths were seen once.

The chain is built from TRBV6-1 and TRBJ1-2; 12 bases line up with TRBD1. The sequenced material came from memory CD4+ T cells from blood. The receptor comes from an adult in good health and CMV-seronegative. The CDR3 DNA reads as TGTGCCAGCAGGGGGACAGGGGGCAACTATGGCTACACCTTC. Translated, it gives CASRGTGGNYGYTF.